These T cell receptor beta chains were read from a single sample in a study. Using its own MiXCR run on the RT-PCR reads, TCRdb lists one record per CDR3 protein. Of approximately 4,200 distinct CDR3 sequences listed, 30% to 40% are singletons. Sequenced: memory CD4+ T cells from salivary gland. The receptors stem from a female donor with primary Sjogren's syndrome. CDR3s include the opening cysteine and the closing phenylalanine or tryptophan. D genes are given only for firm matches. Some rows mark clone size as missing; the rest say once, few, many or name a class of expanded clone.

TRBV7-8	TRBJ2-5	large	.	TGTGCCAGCAGCTTAGCGCTCCGGACCCAGTACTTC	CASSLALRTQYF
TRBV5-6	TRBJ2-3	few	TRBD2	TGTGCCAGCAGCGGGGTAGCGGGGGTCACAGATACGCAGTATTTT	CASSGVAGVTDTQYF
TRBV18	TRBJ2-5	medium-sized	.	TGTGCCAGCTCACCAGACTTCCAAGAGACCCAGTACTTC	CASSPDFQETQYF
TRBV20-1	TRBJ1-2	medium-sized	TRBD1	TGCAGTGCTAGAGTAGTACAGGGGATTGGCTACACCTTC	CSARVVQGIGYTF
TRBV19	TRBJ2-1	few	TRBD2	TGTGCCAGTAGTGTAAGCGGGGACCGGAGCTGGGCCAATGAGCAGTTCTTC	CASSVSGDRSWANEQFF
TRBV6-5	TRBJ2-7	.	TRBD1	TGTGCCAGCAGTTCGGGACAGGGCTCCTACGAGCAGTACTTC	CASSSGQGSYEQYF
TRBV3-1	TRBJ2-1	medium-sized	.	TGTGCCAGCAGCCACCCGACAACCCGCAATGAGCAGTTCTTC	CASSHPTTRNEQFF
TRBV20-1	TRBJ1-6	medium-sized	TRBD1	TGCAGTGCTAGCCGGGACAGGGGATTTGGTTCACCCCTCCACTTT	CSASRDRGFGSPLHF
TRBV6-2/TRBV6-3	TRBJ2-5	.	TRBD2	TGTGCCAGCGGAGGCACAGGCAAATTAGGGGAGGGAAAGACCCAGTACTTC	CASGGTGKLGEGKTQYF
TRBV5-4	TRBJ1-1	many	TRBD1	TGTGCCAGCAGCTTGGTCGGGACAGACACTGAAGCTTTCTTT	CASSLVGTDTEAFF
TRBV28	TRBJ1-1	many	.	TGTGCCAGCAGTTTAAAAAATGAAGCTTTCTTT	CASSLKNEAFF
TRBV20-1	TRBJ2-2	medium-sized	.	TGCAGTGCTAGGATCCCCAGTACTACGAACACCGGGGAGCTGTTTTTT	CSARIPSTTNTGELFF
TRBV2	TRBJ1-5	.	TRBD1	TGTGCCAGCAGTGGGGGACAGGTTAGCAATCAGCCCCAGCATTTT	CASSGGQVSNQPQHF
TRBV11-2	TRBJ2-1	few	.	TGTGCCAGCAGTACACAGGGATGGAATGAGCAGTTCTTC	CASSTQGWNEQFF
TRBV4-3	TRBJ1-5	medium-sized	.	TGCGCCAGCAGCCAAGGACTGTATGATCAGCCCCAGCATTTT	CASSQGLYDQPQHF